A selection of T cell receptor beta chains follows, all from one sample in a study of T cell responses to AZD1222 COVID-19 vaccine. The table came from immunoSEQ multiplex PCR; TCRdb's copy has only in-frame clones and leaves some out. Seen here are approximately 260,000 clones, just over 90% observed once, and the top ten hold less than 0.65%. The sequencing here drew on peripheral blood, taken on day 0 of AZD1222 vaccination. The receptors derive from an adult in good health. Each CDR3 is given with its conserved first and last residue. D genes are given only for firm matches. The size of a clone is reported for some rows only, either as once, few or many, or as a class for expanded clones.

D | size | J | V | CDR3 | DNA
TRBD1 | - | TRBJ1-4 | TRBV4-3 | CASSQETGSGKLFF | TGCGCCAGCAGCCAAGAGACAGGGTCGGGAAAACTGTTTTTT
TRBD1 | - | TRBJ1-3 | TRBV19 | CARSPGQGGNTIYF | TGTGCCAGATCTCCGGGACAGGGAGGAAACACCATATATTTT
- | - | TRBJ1-5 | TRBV11-2 | CASSRGGGSNQPQHF | TGTGCCAGCAGTCGGGGAGGGGGAAGCAATCAGCCCCAGCATTTT
TRBD2 | - | TRBJ2-1 | TRBV28 | CASSTSGRPSYNEQFF | TGTGCCAGCAGTACTAGCGGGAGACCCTCCTACAATGAGCAGTTCTTC
- | - | TRBJ2-2 | TRBV5-1 | CASSLSFTGELFF | TGCGCCAGCAGCTTAAGTTTCACCGGGGAGCTGTTTTTT
- | - | TRBJ1-1 | TRBV28 | CASSLFAVVNTEAFF | TGTGCCAGCAGTTTATTTGCCGTAGTGAACACTGAAGCTTTCTTT
- | few | TRBJ1-2 | TRBV28 | CASSFPRGAGANYGYTF | TGTGCCAGCAGTTTCCCCAGGGGCGCCGGAGCAAACTATGGCTACACCTTC
TRBD1 | once | TRBJ2-6 | TRBV5-4 | CASSRTGVAGANVLTF | TGTGCCAGCAGCCGGACAGGGGTTGCAGGGGCCAACGTCCTGACTTTC
- | - | TRBJ2-7 | TRBV28 | CASSLPQDEQYF | TGTGCCAGCAGTTTACCCCAGGACGAGCAGTACTTC
TRBD1 | - | TRBJ1-4 | TRBV28 | CASRDRTGGTNEKLFF | TGTGCCAGCAGGGATCGGACAGGGGGTACTAATGAAAAACTGTTTTTT
- | - | TRBJ2-7 | TRBV11-1 | CASSSGPTYEQYF | TGTGCCAGCAGCTCGGGACCCACATACGAGCAGTACTTC
- | - | TRBJ1-1 | TRBV18 | CASSPMDSTNTEAFF | TGTGCCAGCTCACCCATGGACAGCACTAACACTGAAGCTTTCTTT
- | - | TRBJ2-2 | TRBV2 | CASSMAGPLVAGELFF | TGTGCCAGCAGCATGGCCGGGCCGCTGGTGGCCGGGGAGCTGTTTTTT
- | once | TRBJ2-1 | TRBV29-1 | CSTVGQGPSDEQFF | TGCAGCACGGTCGGGCAGGGGCCCTCCGATGAGCAGTTCTTC
TRBD1 | - | TRBJ2-5 | TRBV18 | CASSPGTGEETQYF | TGTGCCAGCTCACCGGGGACAGGGGAAGAGACCCAGTACTTC
TRBD1 | few | TRBJ1-4 | TRBV9 | CASSLTGPNEKLFF | TGTGCCAGCAGCTTGACAGGGCCTAATGAAAAACTGTTTTTT
- | - | TRBJ1-6 | TRBV20-1 | CSASLGDSPLHF | TGCAGTGCTAGTCTCGGGGATTCACCCCTCCACTTT
- | - | TRBJ2-2 | TRBV24-1 | CATSDIAAGAGELFF | TGTGCCACCAGTGATATAGCAGCAGGGGCCGGGGAGCTGTTTTTT
TRBD1 | - | TRBJ2-2 | TRBV30 | CAWSVRGTGIDTGELFF | TGTGCCTGGAGTGTACGGGGGACAGGGATCGACACCGGGGAGCTGTTTTTT
TRBD1 | few | TRBJ1-5 | TRBV28 | CASSFASGGRGQPQHF | TGTGCCAGCAGTTTTGCGTCAGGGGGTCGGGGGCAGCCCCAGCATTTT
- | - | TRBJ1-3 | TRBV2 | CASGRDGAGNTIYF | TGTGCCAGCGGCCGGGATGGGGCTGGAAACACCATATATTTT
- | - | TRBJ2-7 | TRBV2 | CASSLTKYEQYF | TGTGCCAGCAGTCTTACTAAATACGAGCAGTACTTC
- | - | TRBJ2-7 | TRBV6-5 | CASSSRGAEQYF | TGTGCCAGCAGTTCCAGGGGAGCCGAGCAGTACTTC
- | - | TRBJ1-4 | TRBV10-3 | CAISQGTPGEKLFF | TGTGCCATCAGTCAGGGGACGCCAGGGGAAAAACTGTTTTTT
TRBD1 | - | TRBJ2-5 | TRBV4-3 | CASSQGRTGQETQYF | TGCGCCAGCAGCCAAGGACGGACAGGGCAAGAGACCCAGTACTTC
- | - | TRBJ1-3 | TRBV19 | CASSIERPAPGNTIYF | TGTGCCAGTAGTATAGAGCGCCCCGCTCCGGGAAACACCATATATTTT
- | - | TRBJ1-2 | TRBV9 | CASSVAPTRLNYGYTF | TGTGCCAGCAGCGTAGCACCGACAAGATTAAACTATGGCTACACCTTC
- | - | TRBJ2-7 | TRBV6-1 | CASSEADLYEQYF | TGTGCCAGCAGTGAGGCCGACCTCTACGAGCAGTACTTC
TRBD1 | - | TRBJ2-5 | TRBV7-9 | CASSVGQAHEETQYF | TGTGCCAGCAGCGTGGGACAGGCACATGAGGAGACCCAGTACTTC
TRBD2 | - | TRBJ2-1 | TRBV5-1 | CASSSLLAGDLYNEQFF | TGCGCCAGCAGCTCCCTCCTAGCGGGAGACCTCTACAATGAGCAGTTCTTC
- | - | TRBJ2-1 | TRBV18 | CASSQGTGDNEQFF | TGTGCCAGCTCACAGGGCACAGGAGACAATGAGCAGTTCTTC
- | - | TRBJ2-5 | TRBV7-9 | CASSLVGGGPLQETQYF | TGTGCCAGCAGCTTAGTAGGGGGGGGCCCCCTCCAAGAGACCCAGTACTTC
- | - | TRBJ1-5 | TRBV5-4 | CASSVGGAGNQPQHF | TGTGCCAGCAGCGTGGGGGGGGCTGGCAATCAGCCCCAGCATTTT
- | - | TRBJ1-6 | TRBV11-2 | CASSLVQGGGSPLHF | TGTGCCAGCAGCTTAGTTCAGGGCGGTGGTTCACCCCTCCACTTT
- | - | TRBJ2-7 | TRBV28 | CASRLHPSYEQYF | TGTGCCAGCAGACTACACCCCTCCTACGAGCAGTACTTC
- | - | TRBJ1-1 | TRBV21-1 | CASSKWARPEAFF | TGTGCCAGCAGCAAATGGGCTCGGCCTGAAGCTTTCTTT
- | - | TRBJ2-7 | TRBV18 | CASSPGAASSYEQYF | TGTGCCAGCTCACCAGGGGCGGCCAGTTCCTACGAGCAGTACTTC
TRBD2 | - | TRBJ2-7 | TRBV5-6 | CASSLREGEQYF | TGTGCCAGCAGCTTGAGGGAGGGCGAGCAGTACTTC
- | - | TRBJ2-1 | TRBV28 | CASSTTVWEQFF | TGTGCCAGCAGTACCACTGTCTGGGAGCAGTTCTTC
- | - | TRBJ1-5 | TRBV19 | CASSIAEGVYSNQPQHF | TGTGCCAGTAGTATAGCCGAGGGGGTGTATAGCAATCAGCCCCAGCATTTT
TRBD2 | once | TRBJ2-5 | TRBV18 | CASSLRGGETQYF | TGTGCCAGCTCACTCCGGGGGGGCGAGACCCAGTACTTC
TRBD1 | - | TRBJ2-7 | TRBV6-5 | CASSYTPGQGYEQYF | TGTGCCAGCAGTTACACCCCGGGACAGGGGTACGAGCAGTACTTC
- | - | TRBJ2-2 | TRBV19 | CASSLKVTTDGGELFF | TGTGCCAGTAGCCTCAAGGTAACAACTGACGGAGGGGAGCTGTTTTTT
- | once | TRBJ1-2 | TRBV7-2 | CASSLYFGYTF | TGTGCCAGCAGCTTATATTTCGGCTACACCTTC
TRBD1 | - | TRBJ1-6 | TRBV28 | CASSLADRATSPLHF | TGTGCCAGCAGTTTAGCCGACAGGGCTACTTCACCCCTCCACTTT
TRBD1 | - | TRBJ1-5 | TRBV18 | CASSPQGASNQPQHF | TGTGCCAGCTCACCACAGGGGGCATCGAATCAGCCCCAGCATTTT
- | - | TRBJ2-1 | TRBV28 | CASSLGGNEQFF | TGTGCCAGCAGTTTAGGAGGGAATGAGCAGTTCTTC
- | - | TRBJ1-2 | TRBV28 | CASSSPWGADYGYTF | TGTGCCAGCAGTTCCCCGTGGGGCGCGGACTATGGCTACACCTTC